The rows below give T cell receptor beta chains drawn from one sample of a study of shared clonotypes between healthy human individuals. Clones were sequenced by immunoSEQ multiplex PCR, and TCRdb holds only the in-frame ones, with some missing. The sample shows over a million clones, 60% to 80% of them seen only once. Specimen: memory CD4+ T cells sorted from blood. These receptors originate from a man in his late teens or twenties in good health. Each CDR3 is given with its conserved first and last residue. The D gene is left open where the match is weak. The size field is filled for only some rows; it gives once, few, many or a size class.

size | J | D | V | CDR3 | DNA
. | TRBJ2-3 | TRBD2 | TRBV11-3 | CASSLGGSTDTQYF | TGTGCCAGCAGCTTGGGGGGGTCTACAGATACGCAGTATTTT
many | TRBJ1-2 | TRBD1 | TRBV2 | CASTYGTASYGYTF | TGTGCCAGCACTTACGGGACAGCGAGCTATGGCTACACCTTC
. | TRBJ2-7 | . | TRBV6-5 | CASSYSGKTYEQYF | TGTGCCAGCAGTTACTCAGGAAAAACATACGAGCAGTACTTC
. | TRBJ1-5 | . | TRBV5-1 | CASSLDGMNSNQPQHF | TGCGCCAGCAGCTTGGATGGGATGAATAGCAATCAGCCCCAGCATTTT
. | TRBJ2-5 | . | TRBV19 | CASSRDARAKETQYF | TGTGCCAGTAGTAGGGACGCCCGGGCCAAGGAGACCCAGTACTTC
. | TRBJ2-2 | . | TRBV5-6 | CASSASDYRSGELFF | TGTGCCAGCAGCGCAAGCGACTATAGGTCCGGGGAGCTGTTTTTT
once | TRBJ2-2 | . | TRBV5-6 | CASYTRGGAGELFF | TGTGCCAGCTATACCCGGGGTGGGGCCGGGGAGCTGTTTTTT
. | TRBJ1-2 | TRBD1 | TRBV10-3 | CAIRAGTDYGYTF | TGTGCCATCAGAGCCGGGACAGACTATGGCTACACCTTC
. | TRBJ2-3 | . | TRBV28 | CASRKRTILSTDTQYF | TGTGCCAGCAGGAAACGGACTATCCTCAGCACAGATACGCAGTATTTT
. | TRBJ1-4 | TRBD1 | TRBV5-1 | CASSLTGQGNEKLFF | TGCGCCAGCAGCCTTACGGGACAGGGTAATGAAAAACTGTTTTTT
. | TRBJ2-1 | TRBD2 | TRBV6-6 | CASRPGLAGGYNEQFF | TGTGCCAGCAGACCCGGACTAGCGGGGGGCTACAATGAGCAGTTCTTC